The 23 T cell receptor beta chains given below trace back to one sample, sequenced in a study of CD8 T cells in Susac syndrome. An amount of RNA that ranged from roughly 0.5 to 1 ug was reverse transcribed with random hexamers. TCRdb re-analysed the immunoSEQ multiplex PCR reads in MiXCR, keeping a single row per CDR3 protein. Of 150,000 or so distinct CDR3 sequences in the sample, around 93% are singletons; the top ten hold around 0.15%. Sequenced sample: CD4+ T cells from PBMCs. These receptors came from a human donor with Susac syndrome.

V usage is TRBV20-1 and J usage is TRBJ2-1; D uncertain. In germline, CDR1 is DFQATT, CDR2 SNEGSKA (reference sequence). The CDR3 loop spans 13 amino acids. Trimming took off 7 bases at V and 3 bases at J, with 13 bases between the two ends. CDR3: CSVGQALYNEQFF. The CDR3 coding sequence is TGCAGTGTTGGGCAGGCCCTCTACAATGAGCAGTTCTTC.

This sequence joins TRBV20-1 and TRBJ1-1, with TRBD1 matching over 8 bases. Germline CDR1 reads DFQATT; CDR2 reads SNEGSKA (reference sequence). With V trimmed by 0 bases and J by 0 bases, 0 bases remained unmatched. The CDR3 runs to 14 residues. CDR3 sequence: CSARETGVNTEAFF. The CDR3 nucleotides read TGCAGTGCTAGAGAGACAGGGGTGAACACTGAAGCTTTCTTT.

V and J are TRBV12-3 or TRBV12-4 and TRBJ2-3; maybe TRBD2 (7 bases). This CDR3 has 13 amino acids. Trimming cost V 5 bases and J 4 bases, with 10 bases left between them. CDR3 sequence (DNA): TGTGCCAGCAGTGAGGGGGGGCCAGATACGCAGTATTTT. Translated, it gives CASSEGGPDTQYF.

The chain has TRBV5-1 and TRBJ2-1, with 7 bases aligning to TRBD1. From germline, CDR1 is SGHRS and CDR2 YFSETQ. V dropped 0 bases and J dropped 7; count of bases not matched to a gene: 7. CDR3 length equals 15 residues. For the CDR3, the DNA is TGCGCCAGCAGCTTGGGGCCGGGACAGTGGAATGAGCAGTTCTTC. Amino acid sequence: CASSLGPGQWNEQFF.

The chain joins TRBV6-1 to TRBJ2-3; D might be TRBD2 (6 bases). The germline CDR1 and CDR2 sequences are MNHNS and SASEGT. V was pared by 3 bases and J by 7 bases, with 11 bases between. The CDR3 sequence is 13 residues long. The CDR3 here is CASSDPGLHTQYF. CDR3 DNA sequence: TGTGCCAGCAGTGATCCTGGACTACATACGCAGTATTTT.

V and J are TRBV5-1 and TRBJ2-7; D gene ambiguous. The germline V and J ends were trimmed by 1 base and 0 bases, with 8 bases remaining between them. The CDR3 totals 14 residues. Germline CDR1 SGHRS, CDR2 YFSETQ. This CDR3 reads CASSLLASSYEQYF. As DNA, the CDR3 is TGCGCCAGCAGCTTGCTGGCCAGCTCCTACGAGCAGTACTTC.

This clonotype is a singleton in its sample. The chain uses TRBV20-1 and TRBJ2-2, with D possibly matching TRBD2 (6 bases). CDR1 is DFQATT, CDR2 SNEGSKA, per germline (reference sequence). Trimming stripped 5 bases from V and 4 bases from J, with 8 bases between. This CDR3 has 12 residues. Here the CDR3 DNA reads TGCAGTGCTGGAGGGGTCACCGGGGAGCTGTTTTTT. As protein: CSAGGVTGELFF.

The rearrangement uses TRBV3-1 and TRBJ2-1; D unresolved. CDR1 and CDR2 (germline): LGHDT, YNNKEL (reference sequence). The CDR3 sequence is 16 residues long. The V end lost 0 bases, the J end lost 2 bases, and 11 bases lay between the germline ends. Here the CDR3 reads CASSQESAPTYNEQFF. The CDR3 nucleotides are TGTGCCAGCAGCCAAGAGTCGGCACCTACCTACAATGAGCAGTTCTTC.

The genes are TRBV3-1 and TRBJ2-5; 11 nucleotides agree with TRBD2. J lost 4 bases, V lost 2 bases, and 9 bases had no gene match. Germline V gives CDR1 LGHDT, CDR2 YNNKEL (reference sequence). This CDR3 has 17 residues. The CDR3 nucleotides read TGTGCCAGCAGCCAATTAGCGGGAGGGCTCAGGGTAGAGACCCAGTACTTC. It specifies CASSQLAGGLRVETQYF.

The chain uses TRBV27 and TRBJ1-5; D gene ambiguous. The CDR3 has 11 residues. Germline lookup yields CDR1 MNHEY and CDR2 SMNVEV (reference sequence). V lost 2 bases to trimming and J lost 15 bases, with 11 bases between them. CDR3 region: CASSLVRWAHF. CDR3 DNA sequence: TGTGCCAGCAGTTTAGTGAGGTGGGCGCATTTT.

The chain recombines TRBV5-1 with TRBJ2-7; D is uncertain. The CDR3 runs 13 residues. Between the trimmed V and J ends, which lost 0 bases and 4 bases, there was a span of 8 bases. Germline CDR1 is SGHRS and CDR2 is YFSETQ. CDR3 sequence: CASSLDIEYEQYF. In DNA form, the CDR3 reads TGCGCCAGCAGCTTGGATATAGAGTACGAGCAGTACTTC.

V usage is TRBV12-3 or TRBV12-4 and J usage is TRBJ1-5, with a tentative D call TRBD1 (5 bases). The V end was cut by 8 bases, the J end by 1 base, with 9 bases between. The CDR3 consists of 13 residues. CDR3 amino acids: CASRRDSNQPQHF. Here the CDR3 DNA reads TGTGCCAGCCGACGGGACAGCAATCAGCCCCAGCATTTT.

The chain is built from TRBV6-1 and TRBJ1-2; weak D call: TRBD1 (5 bases). CDR1 and CDR2 from the germline V gene are MNHNS and SASEGT. The CDR3 loop spans 14 amino acids. V was cut by 4 bases and J by 4 bases, with 13 bases left in between. The CDR3 reads CASSVQAGGYGYTF. The CDR3 coding sequence is TGTGCCAGCAGTGTACAGGCCGGAGGCTATGGCTACACCTTC.

This chain joins TRBV5-1 and TRBJ1-1; D may be TRBD1 (5 bases). Trimming shortened V by 4 bases and J by 5 bases, and 24 bases separated the two germline ends. The CDR3 is 17 residues long. CDR1 and CDR2 from the germline V gene are SGHRS and YFSETQ. For the CDR3, the DNA is TGCGCCAGCAGCCCGGGTGGGCGGGGGGTCGCGAGAACTGAAGCTTTCTTT. Protein sequence: CASSPGGRGVARTEAFF. The full variable domain, rest sourced from reference TRBV5-1 and TRBJ1-1, is KAGVTQTPRYLIKTRGQQVTLSCSPISGHRSVSWYQQTPGQGLQFLFEYFSETQRNKGNFPGRFSGRQFSNSRSEMNVSTLELGDSALYLCASSPGGRGVARTEAFFGQGTRLTVV.

This chain joins TRBV3-1 and TRBJ2-6; the D call may be TRBD1 or TRBD2 (5 bases each). CDR3 length equals 16 residues. Germline lookup yields CDR1 LGHDT and CDR2 YNNKEL (reference sequence). Trimming shortened V by 1 base and J by 3 bases, and 10 bases separated the two germline ends. The CDR3 DNA reads TGTGCCAGCAGCCAAGTGACGGGGCTTGGGGCCAACGTCCTGACTTTC. Translated: CASSQVTGLGANVLTF.

This sequence joins TRBV24-1 and TRBJ1-5, with 8 bases aligning to TRBD1. This CDR3 comprises 13 residues. Germline assignment: CDR1 KGHDR and CDR2 SFDVKD. J gave up 5 bases and V 9 bases, and 5 bases lay outside the gene matches. In DNA, the CDR3 is TGTGCCACCCGAGGACAGGGTGATCAGCCCCAGCATTTT. It translates to CATRGQGDQPQHF.

This clonotype was observed at least ten times. This chain connects TRBV5-4 to TRBJ2-5; 15 bases are a match to TRBD2. The germline V gene encodes CDR1 SGHNT and CDR2 YYREEE (reference sequence). The CDR3 covers 17 residues. V shed 4 bases and J 5 bases; nucleotides not matched to a gene: 9. The CDR3 loop is CASSPGLAGGPEETQYF. The CDR3, as DNA: TGTGCCAGCAGCCCTGGACTAGCGGGGGGGCCGGAGGAGACCCAGTACTTC.

This chain links TRBV5-1 with TRBJ2-1; D perhaps matches TRBD2 (6 bases). The CDR3 is 15 amino acids. The germline V and J ends were trimmed by 1 base and 5 bases, with 13 bases remaining between them. CDR1 is SGHRS and CDR2 is YFSETQ in the germline V gene. The CDR3 spells CASSLLGTRNNEQFF. In DNA, the CDR3 is TGCGCCAGCAGCTTGCTCGGGACTCGCAACAATGAGCAGTTCTTC.

This rearrangement joins TRBV2 to TRBJ2-2; D unresolved. The CDR3 totals 11 residues. The germline V gene has CDR1 SNHLY and CDR2 FYNNEI. V was clipped by 8 bases and J by 5 bases, with 6 bases between them. CDR3 bases: TGTGCCAGCGTGGGGACCGGGGAGCTGTTTTTT. This encodes CASVGTGELFF.

The chain recombines TRBV20-1 with TRBJ1-5; 8 nucleotides match TRBD1. CDR1 is DFQATT, CDR2 SNEGSKA, per germline (reference sequence). This CDR3 region has 15 residues. With V trimmed by 2 bases and J by 7 bases, 10 bases remained unmatched. CDR3 bases: TGCAGTGCTAGAATGGGGGACAGGTTTGGGCAGCCCCAGCATTTT. Its protein is CSARMGDRFGQPQHF.

The chain has TRBV6-1 and TRBJ2-1; D remains ambiguous. The V gene lost 9 bases and the J gene lost 0 bases, with 9 bases spanning the gap. The CDR3 has 13 residues. Germline values: CDR1 MNHNS, CDR2 SASEGT. CDR3 residues: CASRIASYNEQFF. The CDR3 DNA sequence: TGTGCCAGTAGGATAGCCTCCTACAATGAGCAGTTCTTC.

The chain carries TRBV5-1 and TRBJ2-7; possibly TRBD1 for D (6 bases). The germline CDR1 and CDR2 sequences are SGHRS and YFSETQ. The CDR3 spans 14 residues. V gave up 3 bases and J gave up 2 bases, with 12 bases separating them. The CDR3 sequence: CASSSTGQAYEQYF. CDR3 in DNA: TGCGCCAGCAGCTCCACAGGGCAAGCCTACGAGCAGTACTTC.

The CDR3 coding sequence is TGTGCCAGCAGCTACAGGCGGACTAGACGCAATGAGCAGTTCTTC. This translates into CASSYRRTRRNEQFF. The chain carries TRBV7-8 and TRBJ2-1; 7 bases align to TRBD2. V lost 4 bases and J lost 6; bases outside the gene matches: 9. The CDR3 spans 15 residues. Germline lookup yields CDR1 SGHVS and CDR2 FQNEAQ.